This entry lists 11 T cell receptor beta chains sequenced from one sample in a study of T-cell memory formation after mild COVID-19. MiXCR, run by TCRdb on the 5' RACE reads, gives a single entry per CDR3 protein. Of about 340,000 distinct CDR3 sequences in the sample, 13% were seen once. Sequencing input: PBMCs or a T cell subset sorted from them (not recorded which). The receptors were sampled from a man between 18 and 35 years old who had mild COVID-19 (a few samples of this study predate the infection). Cell type and time point are not known.

This clonotype was seen more than once but under ten times. The rearrangement joins TRBV7-2 to TRBJ1-1; D gene unclear. Trimming pared 6 bases from V and 0 bases from J, leaving 8 bases between. This CDR3 region has 13 residues. The germline V gene has CDR1 SGHTA and CDR2 FQGNSA. The CDR3 loop is CASRRRMNTEAFF. The DNA of the CDR3 is TGTGCCAGCAGAAGGCGAATGAACACTGAAGCTTTCTTT. Using reference TRBV7-2 and TRBJ1-1 for the parts outside the CDR3, the full variable domain is GAGVSQSPSNKVTEKGKDVELRCDPISGHTALYWYRQSLGQGLEFLIYFQGNSAPDKSGLPSDRFSAERTGGSVSTLTIQRTQQEDSAVYLCASRRRMNTEAFFGQGTRLTVV.

This clonotype was observed a few times. This chain uses TRBV5-1 with TRBJ2-3; the match to TRBD2 covers 9 bases. The V gene's germline CDR1 is SGHRS and CDR2 YFSETQ. This CDR3 spans 16 amino acids. V lost 7 bases to trimming and J lost 0 bases; unmatched junction nucleotides: 9. The CDR3 sequence is CASAPRAGGSTDTQYF. CDR3 in DNA: TGCGCCAGCGCACCCCGGGCGGGGGGGAGCACAGATACGCAGTATTTT.

This clonotype occurred a few times. CDR3 amino acids: CASSFAAGTSGDKTQYF. The CDR3 coding sequence is TGTGCCAGCAGCTTTGCTGCTGGGACTAGCGGGGATAAGACCCAGTACTTC. The chain is built from TRBV7-6 and TRBJ2-5; 13 nucleotides agree with TRBD2. Germline V lookup: CDR1 SGHVS, CDR2 FNYEAQ. J was trimmed by 6 bases and V by 3 bases; bases with no gene match: 10. The CDR3 totals 17 residues.

The CDR3 region is CASSPTQGGFEKLFF. As DNA, the CDR3 is TGTGCCAGCAGCCCGACACAGGGGGGATTTGAAAAACTGTTTTTT. The chain has TRBV7-9 and TRBJ1-4; 8 nucleotides align to TRBD1. Looked up from germline, CDR1 is SEHNR and CDR2 is FQNEAQ (reference sequence). After removal of 5 bases from V and 7 bases from J, the junction contained 9 bases not matched to a gene. CDR3 size: 15 residues.

This clonotype was detected a few times. The chain recombines TRBV5-1 with TRBJ1-1, with D tentatively TRBD1 (5 bases). The CDR3 has 17 residues. Germline lookup yields CDR1 SGHRS and CDR2 YFSETQ. V lost 0 bases, J lost 5 bases, and 20 bases lay in between. The CDR3 DNA reads TGCGCCAGCAGCTTGGCGTTTCGGGTCCAGGGCGGAACTGAAGCTTTCTTT. It codes for CASSLAFRVQGGTEAFF. The full variable domain, with the rest looked up from reference TRBV5-1 and TRBJ1-1, is KAGVTQTPRYLIKTRGQQVTLSCSPISGHRSVSWYQQTPGQGLQFLFEYFSETQRNKGNFPGRFSGRQFSNSRSEMNVSTLELGDSALYLCASSLAFRVQGGTEAFFGQGTRLTVV.

The table lists this clonotype with many counts. This chain joins TRBV7-9 and TRBJ2-1, with TRBD1 as a possible D gene (5 bases). CDR3 length: 14 amino acids. V was cut by 2 bases and J by 5 bases, with 10 bases left in between. Germline-derived CDR1 and CDR2 are SEHNR and FQNEAQ (reference sequence). The CDR3 loop is CASSLRQINNEQFF. The CDR3 DNA follows: TGTGCCAGCAGCTTAAGACAGATTAACAATGAGCAGTTCTTC.

The chain links TRBV6-2 or TRBV6-3 to TRBJ1-2; D might be TRBD1 (6 bases). The CDR3 is made up of 13 amino acids. In germline, CDR1 is MNHEY, CDR2 SVGEGT. V lost 1 base to trimming and J lost 8 bases, with 11 bases between them. Here the CDR3 reads CASSYWGQVGYTF. CDR3 in DNA: TGTGCCAGCAGTTACTGGGGGCAAGTCGGCTACACCTTC.

The chain has TRBV9 and TRBJ2-5; TRBD2 matches 8 bases. CDR1 SGDLS and CDR2 YYNGEE come from the germline V gene. The CDR3 has 14 residues. Trimming cost V 4 bases and J 5 bases; bases outside gene matches: 7. The CDR3 bases are TGTGCCAGCAGCCCAGCGGGGGTGGGGGAGACCCAGTACTTC. Translated, it gives CASSPAGVGETQYF.

This clonotype turned up a few times. This rearrangement joins TRBV4-3 to TRBJ2-7; D is unclear. CDR1 and CDR2 (germline): LGHNA, YSLEER. The CDR3 contains 14 residues. V was pared by 1 base and J by 4 bases, with 11 bases between. The CDR3 sequence: CASSQALGSYEQYF. The DNA for the CDR3 is TGCGCCAGCAGCCAAGCGTTAGGCTCGTACGAGCAGTACTTC.

This clonotype was found a few times. The V call is TRBV5-4, the J call TRBJ2-3, with 14 bases that match TRBD2. The V segment lost 1 base and the J segment 4 bases; nucleotides outside the gene matches: 5. CDR1 is SGHNT and CDR2 is YYREEE in the germline V gene (reference sequence). The CDR3 has 17 amino acids. The CDR3 region is CASSLWTSGGTADTQYF. The CDR3 DNA reads TGTGCCAGCAGCTTGTGGACTAGCGGGGGGACCGCAGATACGCAGTATTTT. The full variable domain, rest sourced from reference TRBV5-4 and TRBJ2-3, is ETGVTQSPTHLIKTRGQQVTLRCSSQSGHNTVSWYQQALGQGPQFIFQYYREEENGRGNFPPRFSGLQFPNYSSELNVNALELDDSALYLCASSLWTSGGTADTQYFGPGTRLTVL.

The V and J genes are TRBV4-3 and TRBJ1-2; TRBD1 matches 7 bases. Germline V gene lookup returns CDR1 LGHNA and CDR2 YSLEER. The CDR3 consists of 15 residues. Unmatched junction bases numbered 7, after V lost 0 bases and J lost 6 bases. Here the CDR3 reads CASSQDGEGANGYTF. The CDR3 DNA reads as TGCGCCAGCAGCCAAGACGGCGAGGGGGCGAATGGCTACACCTTC.